Given below is one TCR beta chain in context. The CDR3 runs 14 residues. Trimming stripped 8 bases from V and 5 bases from J, with 13 bases between. Germline V lookup: CDR1 MDHEN, CDR2 SYDVKM. This entry comes from a study of blood T cell repertoires in COVID-19. In the original analysis: Nucleated cell number was recorded as an estimate derived from reference gene primer amplification. Some clones are missing from TCRdb's copy, which holds only in-frame ones; the method was immunoSEQ multiplex PCR. V and J calls and clone size are those listed in that table; D and trimming were worked out from the DNA. Of around 130,000 clones listed, 85% are singletons.

This TCR was recovered from a man in his fifties or sixties with acute or convalescent COVID-19. Sequencing was done on a sample of peripheral blood. V usage is TRBV28 and J usage is TRBJ1-6; possibly TRBD1 for D (6 bases). CDR3 residues: CASLRTANNSPLHF. As DNA, the CDR3 is TGTGCCAGCCTCAGGACAGCCAATAATTCACCCCTCCACTTT.